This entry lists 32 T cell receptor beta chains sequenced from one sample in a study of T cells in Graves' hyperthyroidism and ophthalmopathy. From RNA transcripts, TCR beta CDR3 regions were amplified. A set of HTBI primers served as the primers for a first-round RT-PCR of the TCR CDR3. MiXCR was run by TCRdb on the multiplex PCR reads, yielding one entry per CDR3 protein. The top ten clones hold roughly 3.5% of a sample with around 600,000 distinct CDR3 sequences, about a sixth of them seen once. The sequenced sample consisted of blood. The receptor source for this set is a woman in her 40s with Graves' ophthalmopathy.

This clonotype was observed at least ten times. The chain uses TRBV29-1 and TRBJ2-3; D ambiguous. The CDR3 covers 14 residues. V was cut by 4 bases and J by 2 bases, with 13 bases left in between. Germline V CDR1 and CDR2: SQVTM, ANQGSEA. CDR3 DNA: TGCAGCGTTGGTAGAAGTGGCTACACAGATACGCAGTATTTT. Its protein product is CSVGRSGYTDTQYF.

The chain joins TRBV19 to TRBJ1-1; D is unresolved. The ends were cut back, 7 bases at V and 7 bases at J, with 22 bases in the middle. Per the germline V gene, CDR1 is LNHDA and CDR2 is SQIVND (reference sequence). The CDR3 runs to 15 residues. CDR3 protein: CASTEDRGRWGEAFF. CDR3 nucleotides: TGTGCCAGTACAGAGGATCGAGGGAGATGGGGTGAAGCTTTCTTT.

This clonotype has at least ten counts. The CDR3 sequence is CASRSTLHRAGNTIYF. In DNA form, the CDR3 reads TGTGCCAGCAGGTCTACCCTTCACAGGGCTGGAAACACCATATATTTT. This chain links TRBV28 with TRBJ1-3; tentative D call: TRBD1 (6 bases). V was cut by 6 bases and J by 2 bases, with 17 bases left in between. This CDR3 has 16 amino acids. CDR1 MDHEN and CDR2 SYDVKM come from the germline V gene.

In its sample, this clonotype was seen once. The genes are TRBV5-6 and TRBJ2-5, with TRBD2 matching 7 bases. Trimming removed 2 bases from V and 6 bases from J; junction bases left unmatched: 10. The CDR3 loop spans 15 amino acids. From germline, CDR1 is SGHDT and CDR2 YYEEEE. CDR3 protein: CASSFGLAAGKTQYF. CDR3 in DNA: TGTGCCAGCAGCTTCGGGCTAGCGGCCGGAAAGACCCAGTACTTC.

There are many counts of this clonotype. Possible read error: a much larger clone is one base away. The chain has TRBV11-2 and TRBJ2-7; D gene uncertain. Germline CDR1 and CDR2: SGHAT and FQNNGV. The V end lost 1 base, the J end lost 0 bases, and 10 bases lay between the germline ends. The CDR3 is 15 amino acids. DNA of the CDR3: TGTGCCAGCAGCTTAGTCAGCGTTTTCTCCTACGAGCAGTACTTC. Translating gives CASSLVSVFSYEQYF.

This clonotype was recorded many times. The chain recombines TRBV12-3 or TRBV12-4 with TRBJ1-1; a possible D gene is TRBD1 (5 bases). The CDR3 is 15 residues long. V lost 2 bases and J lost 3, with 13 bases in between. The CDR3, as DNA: TGTGCCAGCAGTTTAATGGGCAGGGCCCACACTGAAGCTTTCTTT. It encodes CASSLMGRAHTEAFF.

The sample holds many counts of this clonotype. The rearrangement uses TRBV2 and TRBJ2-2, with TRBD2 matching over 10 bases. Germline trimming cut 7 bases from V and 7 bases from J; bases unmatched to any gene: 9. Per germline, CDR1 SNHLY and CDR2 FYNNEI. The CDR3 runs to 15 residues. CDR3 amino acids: CASTNSGGRVGELFF. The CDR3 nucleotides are TGTGCCAGCACGAATAGCGGGGGGCGTGTCGGGGAGCTGTTTTTT.

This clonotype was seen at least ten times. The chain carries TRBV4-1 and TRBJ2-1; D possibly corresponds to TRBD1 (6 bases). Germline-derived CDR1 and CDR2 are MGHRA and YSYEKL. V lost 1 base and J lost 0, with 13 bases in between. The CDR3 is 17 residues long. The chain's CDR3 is CASSQAHTGISYNEQFF. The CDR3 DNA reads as TGCGCCAGCAGCCAAGCCCACACAGGGATCTCCTACAATGAGCAGTTCTTC.

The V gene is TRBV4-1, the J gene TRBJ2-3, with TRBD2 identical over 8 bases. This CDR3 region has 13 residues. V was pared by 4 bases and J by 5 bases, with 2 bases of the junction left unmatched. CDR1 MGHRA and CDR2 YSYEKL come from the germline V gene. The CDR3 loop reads CASSRTSQDTQYF. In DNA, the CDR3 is TGCGCCAGCAGCCGGACTAGCCAAGATACGCAGTATTTT.

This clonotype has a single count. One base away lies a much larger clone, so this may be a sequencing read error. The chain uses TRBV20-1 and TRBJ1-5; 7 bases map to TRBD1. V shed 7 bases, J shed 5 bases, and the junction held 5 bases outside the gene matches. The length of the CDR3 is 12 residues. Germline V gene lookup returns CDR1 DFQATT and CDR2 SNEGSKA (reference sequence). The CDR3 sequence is CSVNQGDQPQHF. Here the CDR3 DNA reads TGCAGTGTTAATCAGGGGGATCAGCCCCAGCATTTT.

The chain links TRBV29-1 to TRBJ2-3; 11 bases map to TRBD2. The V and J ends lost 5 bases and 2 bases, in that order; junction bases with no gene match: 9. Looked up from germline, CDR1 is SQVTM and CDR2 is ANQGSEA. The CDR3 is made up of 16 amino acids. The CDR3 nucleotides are TGCAGCGTTCATACTCTAGCGGGAGGTTACACAGATACGCAGTATTTT. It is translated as CSVHTLAGGYTDTQYF.

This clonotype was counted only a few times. CDR3 bases: TGTGCCAGCAGTCCTCGAATTATGACAGGGAGCGGAAACATTCAGTACTTC. It specifies CASSPRIMTGSGNIQYF. The chain has TRBV6-1 and TRBJ2-4; 7 nucleotides agree with TRBD1. Germline-derived CDR1 and CDR2 are MNHNS and SASEGT. J was trimmed by 6 bases and V by 5 bases; bases with no gene match: 16. The CDR3 is made up of 17 amino acids.

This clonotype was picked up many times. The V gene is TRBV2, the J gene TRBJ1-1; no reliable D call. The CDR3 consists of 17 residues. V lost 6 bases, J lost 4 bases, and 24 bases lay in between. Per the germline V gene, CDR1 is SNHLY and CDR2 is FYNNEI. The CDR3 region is CASSLLGSFSSATEAFF. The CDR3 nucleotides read TGTGCCAGCAGCCTCCTAGGGAGTTTTTCCTCGGCCACTGAAGCTTTCTTT.

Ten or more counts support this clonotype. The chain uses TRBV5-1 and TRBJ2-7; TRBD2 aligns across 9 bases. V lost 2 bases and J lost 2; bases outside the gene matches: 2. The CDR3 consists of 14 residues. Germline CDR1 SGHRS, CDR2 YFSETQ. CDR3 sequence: CASSFSGSTYEQYF. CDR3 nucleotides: TGCGCCAGCAGCTTTAGCGGGAGCACCTACGAGCAGTACTTC.

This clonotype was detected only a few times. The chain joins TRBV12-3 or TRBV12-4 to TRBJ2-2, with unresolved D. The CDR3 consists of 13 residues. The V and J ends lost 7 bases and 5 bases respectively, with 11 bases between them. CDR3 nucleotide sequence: TGTGCCAGCATTCATCTTCCGACCGGGGAGCTGTTTTTT. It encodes CASIHLPTGELFF.

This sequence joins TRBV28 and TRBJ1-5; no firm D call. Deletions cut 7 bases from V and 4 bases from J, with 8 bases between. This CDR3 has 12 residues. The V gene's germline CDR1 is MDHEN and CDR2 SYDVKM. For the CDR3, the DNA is TGTGCCAGCAATGACGGGAATCAGCCCCAGCATTTT. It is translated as CASNDGNQPQHF.

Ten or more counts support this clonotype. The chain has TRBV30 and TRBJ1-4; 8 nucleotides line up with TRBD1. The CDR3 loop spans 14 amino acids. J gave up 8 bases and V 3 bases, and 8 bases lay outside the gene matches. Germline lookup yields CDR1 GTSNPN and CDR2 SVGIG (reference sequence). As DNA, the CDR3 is TGTGCCTGGAGCTCAGGGGGCTTGGGAGAAAAACTGTTTTTT. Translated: CAWSSGGLGEKLFF.

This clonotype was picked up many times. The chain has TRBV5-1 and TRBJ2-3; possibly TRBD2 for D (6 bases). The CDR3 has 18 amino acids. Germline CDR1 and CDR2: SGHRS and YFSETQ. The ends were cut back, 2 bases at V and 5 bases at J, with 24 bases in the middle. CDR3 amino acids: CASSLPPGRQTSGDTQYF. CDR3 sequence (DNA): TGCGCCAGCAGCTTACCACCCGGGAGACAGACTTCCGGAGATACGCAGTATTTT. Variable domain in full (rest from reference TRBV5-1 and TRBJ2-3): KAGVTQTPRYLIKTRGQQVTLSCSPISGHRSVSWYQQTPGQGLQFLFEYFSETQRNKGNFPGRFSGRQFSNSRSEMNVSTLELGDSALYLCASSLPPGRQTSGDTQYFGPGTRLTVL.

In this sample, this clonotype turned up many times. The CDR3 DNA reads TGTGCCAGCAGTCGGGACCTCATGAACACTGAAGCTTTCTTT. Translated: CASSRDLMNTEAFF. The rearrangement uses TRBV6-1 and TRBJ1-1; perhaps TRBD1 as D (5 bases). V lost 5 bases to trimming and J lost 0 bases, with 10 bases between them. Germline V gene sequence: CDR1 MNHNS, CDR2 SASEGT. The CDR3 extends over 14 amino acids.

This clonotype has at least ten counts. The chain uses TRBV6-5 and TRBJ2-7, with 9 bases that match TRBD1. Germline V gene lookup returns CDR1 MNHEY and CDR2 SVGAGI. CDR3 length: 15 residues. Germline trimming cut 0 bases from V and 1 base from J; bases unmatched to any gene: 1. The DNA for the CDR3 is TGTGCCAGCAGTTACTCGGGGACAGGGTCCTACGAGCAGTACTTC. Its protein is CASSYSGTGSYEQYF.

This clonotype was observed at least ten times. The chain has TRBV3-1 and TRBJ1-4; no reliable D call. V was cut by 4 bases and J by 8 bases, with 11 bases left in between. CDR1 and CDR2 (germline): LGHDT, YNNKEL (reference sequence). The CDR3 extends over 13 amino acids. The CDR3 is CASSRGTVEKLFF. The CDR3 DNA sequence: TGTGCCAGCAGCCGTGGAACAGTCGAAAAACTGTTTTTT. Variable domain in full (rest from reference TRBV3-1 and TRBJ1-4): DTAVSQTPKYLVTQMGNDKSIKCEQNLGHDTMYWYKQDSKKFLKIMFSYNNKELIINETVPNRFSPKSPDKAHLNLHINSLELGDSAVYFCASSRGTVEKLFFGSGTQLSVL.

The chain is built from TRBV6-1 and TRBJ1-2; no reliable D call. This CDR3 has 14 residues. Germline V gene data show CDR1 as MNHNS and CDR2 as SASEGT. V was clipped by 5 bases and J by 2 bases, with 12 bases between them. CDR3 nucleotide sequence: TGTGCCAGCAGTAATGGCCCCACGAACTATGGCTACACCTTC. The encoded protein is CASSNGPTNYGYTF.

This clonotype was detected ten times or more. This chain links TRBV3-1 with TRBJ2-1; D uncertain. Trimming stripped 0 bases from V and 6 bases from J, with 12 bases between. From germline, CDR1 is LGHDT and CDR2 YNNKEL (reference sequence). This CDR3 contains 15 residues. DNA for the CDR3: TGTGCCAGCAGCCAAGACGTCGTAGGTGTCAATGAGCAGTTCTTC. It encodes CASSQDVVGVNEQFF.

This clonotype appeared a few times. CDR3 coding DNA: TGCGCCAGCAGCCAAGAAGGGGGCCGCGCAGATACGCAGTATTTT. Amino acid sequence: CASSQEGGRADTQYF. This chain links TRBV4-1 with TRBJ2-3; 7 bases are shared with TRBD1. This CDR3 comprises 15 residues. Per the germline V gene, CDR1 is MGHRA and CDR2 is YSYEKL. V lost 0 bases and J lost 4; bases outside the gene matches: 4.

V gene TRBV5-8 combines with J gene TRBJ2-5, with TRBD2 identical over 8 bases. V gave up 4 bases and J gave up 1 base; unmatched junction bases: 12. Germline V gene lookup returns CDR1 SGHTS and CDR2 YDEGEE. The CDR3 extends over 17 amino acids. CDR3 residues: CASSPGAGGGFQETQYF. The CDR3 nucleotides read TGTGCCAGCAGCCCCGGAGCCGGGGGGGGCTTCCAAGAGACCCAGTACTTC. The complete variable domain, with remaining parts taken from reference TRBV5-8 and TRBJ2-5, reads EAGVTQSPTHLIKTRGQQATLRCSPISGHTSVYWYQQALGLGLQFLLWYDEGEERNRGNFPPRFSGRQFPNYSSELNVNALELEDSALYLCASSPGAGGGFQETQYFGPGTRLLVL.

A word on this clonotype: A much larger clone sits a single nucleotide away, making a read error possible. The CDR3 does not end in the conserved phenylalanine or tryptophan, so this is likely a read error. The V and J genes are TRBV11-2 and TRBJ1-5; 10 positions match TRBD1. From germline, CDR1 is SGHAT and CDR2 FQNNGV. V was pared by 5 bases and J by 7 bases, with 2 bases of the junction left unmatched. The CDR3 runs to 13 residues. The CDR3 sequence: CASSGGQGQPQHL. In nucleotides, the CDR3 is TGTGCCAGCAGCGGGGGACAGGGGCAGCCCCAGCATCTT.

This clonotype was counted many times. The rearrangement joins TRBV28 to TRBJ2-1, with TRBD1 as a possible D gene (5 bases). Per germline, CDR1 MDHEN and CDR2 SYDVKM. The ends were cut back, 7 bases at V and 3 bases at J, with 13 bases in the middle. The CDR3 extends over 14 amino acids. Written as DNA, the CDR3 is TGTGCCAGCAAACCTCAGGGTTTCTACAATGAGCAGTTCTTC. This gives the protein CASKPQGFYNEQFF.

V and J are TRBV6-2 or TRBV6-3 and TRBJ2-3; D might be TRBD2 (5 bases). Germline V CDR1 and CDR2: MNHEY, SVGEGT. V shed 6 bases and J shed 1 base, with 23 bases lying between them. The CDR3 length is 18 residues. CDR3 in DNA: TGTGCCAGCAGCTTCCGGGGATTGGGCCGCGCGGGCACAGATACGCAGTATTTT. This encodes CASSFRGLGRAGTDTQYF.

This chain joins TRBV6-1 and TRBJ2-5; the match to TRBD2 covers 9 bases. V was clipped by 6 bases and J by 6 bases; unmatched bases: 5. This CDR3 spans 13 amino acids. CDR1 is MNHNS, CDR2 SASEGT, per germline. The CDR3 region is CASRRTSEKTQYF. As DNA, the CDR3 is TGTGCCAGCAGGCGGACTAGCGAGAAGACCCAGTACTTC.

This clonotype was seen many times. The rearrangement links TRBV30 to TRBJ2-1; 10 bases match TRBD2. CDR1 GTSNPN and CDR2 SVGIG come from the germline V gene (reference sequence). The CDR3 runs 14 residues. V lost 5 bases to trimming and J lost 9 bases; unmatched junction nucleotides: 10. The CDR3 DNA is TGTGCCTGGGGAAGCGGGAGGGCGTTCGGTGAGCAGTTCTTC. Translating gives CAWGSGRAFGEQFF.

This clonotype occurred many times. The CDR3 here is CSAKSGYEQYF. In DNA form, the CDR3 reads TGCAGTGCTAAGAGTGGCTACGAGCAGTACTTC. The rearrangement links TRBV20-1 to TRBJ2-7, with no clear D. This CDR3 is 11 amino acids long. V was trimmed by 4 bases and J by 3 bases, leaving 7 bases between them. CDR1 and CDR2 (germline): DFQATT, SNEGSKA (reference sequence).

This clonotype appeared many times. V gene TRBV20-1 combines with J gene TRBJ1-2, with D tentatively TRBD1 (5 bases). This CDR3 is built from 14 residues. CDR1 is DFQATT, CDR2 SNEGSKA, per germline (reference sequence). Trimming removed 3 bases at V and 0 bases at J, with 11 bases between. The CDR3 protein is CSARLGGSNYGYTF. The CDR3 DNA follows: TGCAGTGCTAGGTTGGGGGGATCTAACTATGGCTACACCTTC.